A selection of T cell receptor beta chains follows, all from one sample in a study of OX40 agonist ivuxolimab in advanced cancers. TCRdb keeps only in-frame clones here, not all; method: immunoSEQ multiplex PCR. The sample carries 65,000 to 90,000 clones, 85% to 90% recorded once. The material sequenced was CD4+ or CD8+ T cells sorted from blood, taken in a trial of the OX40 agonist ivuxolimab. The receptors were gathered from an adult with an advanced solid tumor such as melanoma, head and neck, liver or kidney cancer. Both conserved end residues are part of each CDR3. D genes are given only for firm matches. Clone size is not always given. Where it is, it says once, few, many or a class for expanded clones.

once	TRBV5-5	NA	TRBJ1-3	TGTGCCAGCAGCTTGCTCCAGCTTTCTGGAAACACCATATATTTT	CASSLLQLSGNTIYF
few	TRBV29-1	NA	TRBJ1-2	TGCAGCGTTGGAGGGGCCGGTGGCTACACCTTC	CSVGGAGGYTF
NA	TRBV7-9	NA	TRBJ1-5	TGTGCCAGCAGCTTAGCGGGTCAGGGCAATCAGCCCCAGCATTTT	CASSLAGQGNQPQHF
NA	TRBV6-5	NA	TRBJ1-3	TGTGCCAGCATTTCAGCTGGAAACACCATATATTTT	CASISAGNTIYF
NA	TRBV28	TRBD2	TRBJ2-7	TGTGCCAGCAGACCAGAGCGGGGCTACTCCTACGAGCAGTACTTC	CASRPERGYSYEQYF
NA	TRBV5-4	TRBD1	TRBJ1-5	TGTGCCAGCAGCTTGAATTCTGGACAGGGCCCTTCGCCCCAGCATTTT	CASSLNSGQGPSPQHF
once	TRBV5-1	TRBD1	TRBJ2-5	TGCGCCAGCAGCTTACAGGGGGCCAGGCAAGAGACCCAGTACTTC	CASSLQGARQETQYF
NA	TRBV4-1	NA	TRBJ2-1	TGCGCCAGTTTCGTATCGGGACGGGCCACACCTTGCACTTCCTACAATGAGCAGTTCTTC	CASFVSGRATPCTSYNEQFF
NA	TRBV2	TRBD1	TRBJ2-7	TGTGCCAGTCAGGGGGACAGGGGGCTGGGCGAGCAGTACTTC	CASQGDRGLGEQYF
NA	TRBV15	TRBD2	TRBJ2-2	TGTGCCACCAGCAGAGGGCCGGGACTAGCGGGAGGGTTGGTTACCGGGGAGCTGTTTTTT	CATSRGPGLAGGLVTGELFF
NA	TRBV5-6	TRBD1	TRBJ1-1	TGTGCCAGCCGGACAGGGGACACTGAAGCTTTCTTT	CASRTGDTEAFF
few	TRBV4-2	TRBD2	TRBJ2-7	TGTGCCAGCAGCCCGGGACTAGCGGGCTACGAGCAGTACTTC	CASSPGLAGYEQYF
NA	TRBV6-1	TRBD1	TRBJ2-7	TGTGCCAGCAGTGACAGGGACAGGGCTGCCTACGAGCAGTACTTC	CASSDRDRAAYEQYF
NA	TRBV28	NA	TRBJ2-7	TGTGCCAGCAGATCTGGGACTTACTCCTACGAGCAGTACTTC	CASRSGTYSYEQYF
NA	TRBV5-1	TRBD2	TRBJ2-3	TGCGCCAGCAGCCAGGATAGCGGGTCCACAGATACGCAGTATTTT	CASSQDSGSTDTQYF